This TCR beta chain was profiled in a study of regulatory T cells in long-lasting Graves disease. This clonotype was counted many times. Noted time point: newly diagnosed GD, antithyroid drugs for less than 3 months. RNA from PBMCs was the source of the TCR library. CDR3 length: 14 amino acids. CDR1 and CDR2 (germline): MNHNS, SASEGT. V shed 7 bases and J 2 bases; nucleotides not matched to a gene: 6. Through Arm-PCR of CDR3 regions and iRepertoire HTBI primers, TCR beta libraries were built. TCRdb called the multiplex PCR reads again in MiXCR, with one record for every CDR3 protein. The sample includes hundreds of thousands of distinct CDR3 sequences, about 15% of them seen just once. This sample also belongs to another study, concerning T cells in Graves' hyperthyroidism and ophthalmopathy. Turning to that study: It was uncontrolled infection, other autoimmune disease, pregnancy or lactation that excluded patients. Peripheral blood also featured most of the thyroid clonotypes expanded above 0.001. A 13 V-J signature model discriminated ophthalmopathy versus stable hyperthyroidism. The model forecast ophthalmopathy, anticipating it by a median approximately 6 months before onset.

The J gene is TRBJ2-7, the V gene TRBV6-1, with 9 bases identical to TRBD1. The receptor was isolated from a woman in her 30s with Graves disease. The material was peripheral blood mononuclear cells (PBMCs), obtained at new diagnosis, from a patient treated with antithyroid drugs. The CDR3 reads CASTPGQGPYEQYF. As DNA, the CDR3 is TGTGCCAGCACACCGGGACAGGGACCCTACGAGCAGTACTTC.